This T cell receptor beta chain stems from a study of CD8+ T cells in alopecia areata. Findings and caveats of the study: Lesional scalp, especially alopecia totalis/universalis, showed higher clonality than normal scalp.

Extraction of RNA preceded its reverse transcription into cDNA, which served as the sequencing template. The method was immunoSEQ multiplex PCR; TCRdb's version includes in-frame clones alone and lacks a portion of them. Of roughly 200,000 clones listed, approximately 53% are singletons. With respect to this clone: Its specificity is unknown.

The CDR3 runs 16 residues. Germline values: CDR1 SGHNT, CDR2 YENEEA. V was pared by 5 bases and J by 2 bases, with 6 bases of the junction left unmatched. Treatment specified: oral pan-JAK inhibitor, 5-10 mg twice daily. In alopecia areata patients, both lesional scalp punch biopsies and peripheral blood were collected. The sequence came from a human donor with alopecia areata. Source: CD8+ T cells sorted from blood, taken at week 24, from a patient treated with tofacitinib. The chain employs TRBV11-3 and TRBJ2-1; 10 bases fit TRBD2. The CDR3, as DNA: TGTGCCAGCAGCCCCACAAGCGGGGGGGCCTACAATGAGCAGTTCTTC. Translating it yields CASSPTSGGAYNEQFF.